Listed here is a single T cell receptor beta chain. This clone was counted a few times. What antigen it recognizes has not been identified. Base quality data are lacking; no much larger clone is found one base away. The source of the sample is a study of OX40 agonist ivuxolimab in advanced cancers. Context from the whole study: Ivuxolimab was a fully human IgG2 agonistic monoclonal antibody targeting the costimulatory receptor OX40 (CD134). Intravenous ivuxolimab was administered to patients every 2 weeks at six dose levels: 0.01, 0.1, 0.3, 1.5, 3 and 10 mg/kg. Among the roughly 52 dose-escalation patients, around 20 had hepatocellular carcinoma, 15 melanoma, 9 renal cell carcinoma and 9 head and neck cancer. A male proportion of 75% to 85% and a mean age of approximately 60 years, ranging from about 23 to 90, were recorded for the dose-escalation cohort. Patients were allowed to have had prior anti-PD-1, anti-PD-L1 or anti-CTLA-4 therapy, and approximately 40% of the dose-escalation patients had previously received checkpoint inhibitors. Partial responses were achieved by three dose-escalation patients, of whom one had hepatocellular carcinoma and two had cutaneous melanoma. Peripheral TCRbeta sequencing was intended to test whether TCR sequence diversity was altered and clonal T-cell expansion was caused by ivuxolimab. The monotherapy dose-escalation portion (N of about 50 patients) of the phase I ivuxolimab trial is reported in the paper.

The paper's findings and limits, for the study overall: Partial responders in the 0.1-3.0 mg/kg groups had among the lowest normalized peripheral clonal expansion, especially among CD8+ T cells. Low levels of normalized T-cell clonal expansion were also seen in some patients who did not respond. After ivuxolimab, more expanded clones were found on average in CD8+ T cells than in CD4+ T cells. Antigen specificity was not determined for the clonally expanded peripheral T cells. Clonal expansion of both CD4+ and CD8+ blood T cells was observed from baseline to week 6 at doses 0.1 to 3.0 mg/kg.

Taken from cysteine to phenylalanine, the CDR3 has 17 residues. Of all the DNA, just the CDR3 is kept, 51 bases in frame from base 1. Ends trimmed: V by 5 bases, J by 0 bases; bases unmatched to a gene: 9. The germline V gene specifies SGHRS as CDR1 and YFSETQ as CDR2. Patients with autoimmune disease history or receiving systemic immunosuppression were excluded from the trial. Peripheral blood for TCR sequencing was collected from all dose cohorts at baseline, on cycle 4 day 1, and on cycle 7 day 1. The samples were taken from a phase I, first-in-human, multicenter, open-label dose-escalation trial of ivuxolimab. Adults with locally advanced or metastatic melanoma, renal cell carcinoma, hepatocellular carcinoma or head and neck squamous cell carcinoma were enrolled in the trial. Before TCR sequencing, CD4+ T cells and CD8+ T cells were sorted from peripheral blood as separate populations. To sequence the TCRbeta CDR3 region, genomic DNA was isolated from the sorted cells. The immunoSEQ Assay was used for sequencing of TCRbeta CDR3 regions. TCRdb retrieved this table from immuneACCESS and kept in-frame rearrangements only. Not all clones are present; in checked studies, unresolved V genes account for under half, and no reason is known for the remainder. In all, the sample holds approximately 70,000 clones, and about 86% of those were seen once. Approximately 2.5% of the sample is held by the ten biggest clonotypes.

This specimen consisted of CD4+ or CD8+ T cells sorted from blood, obtained in a trial of the OX40 agonist ivuxolimab. The sequence was collected from an adult with an advanced solid tumor such as melanoma, head and neck, liver or kidney cancer. Here the chain combines TRBV5-1 and TRBJ1-2, with 11 bases aligning to TRBD1. CDR3 sequence: CASRPDRGRESNYGYTF. In nucleotides, the sequence is TGCGCCAGCAGACCGGACAGGGGGCGCGAATCTAACTATGGCTACACCTTC.